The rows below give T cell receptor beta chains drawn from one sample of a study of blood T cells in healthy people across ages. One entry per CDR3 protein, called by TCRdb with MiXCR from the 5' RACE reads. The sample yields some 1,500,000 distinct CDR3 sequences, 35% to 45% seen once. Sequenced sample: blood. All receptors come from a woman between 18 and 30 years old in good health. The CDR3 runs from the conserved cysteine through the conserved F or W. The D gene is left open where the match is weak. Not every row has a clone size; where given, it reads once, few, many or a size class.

TGTGCCAGCAGCTTAAGCGGGGGGCCCGGAAACACCATATATTTT CASSLSGGPGNTIYF 15 TRBV7-2 few TRBJ1-3 NA
TGTGCCAGCACCGTAGACAGGGGGCGTTCACCCCTCCACTTT CASTVDRGRSPLHF 14 TRBV18 NA TRBJ1-6 TRBD1
TGTGCCAGCAGTGACCAGAGGGGGCTGGGGGGCTACACCTTC CASSDQRGLGGYTF 14 TRBV2 few TRBJ1-2 TRBD1
TGTGCCAGCACCCGGGAGGTTAACTACAATGAGCAGTTCTTC CASTREVNYNEQFF 14 TRBV12-3/TRBV12-4 NA TRBJ2-1 TRBD2
TGTGCCACCAGCAGGGGAGGTAGTTCGAACAATGAGCAGTTCTTC CATSRGGSSNNEQFF 15 TRBV15 NA TRBJ2-1 NA
TGTGCCATCAGGGCCAGCCTGACAGGGGTTAGCAATCAGCCCCAGCATTTT CAIRASLTGVSNQPQHF 17 TRBV7-2 NA TRBJ1-5 TRBD1
TGTGCCAGCAGCCAAGAGTGGAGTTGGGGGCAGTTCTTC CASSQEWSWGQFF 13 TRBV3-1 few TRBJ2-1 NA
TGTGCCAGCAGCTACGGGACAGGGGTTTTCACAGATACGCAGTATTTT CASSYGTGVFTDTQYF 16 TRBV5-6 NA TRBJ2-3 TRBD1
TGTGCCAGCAGCTCCATAGGGAGCGGGAGTAGCTACGAGCAGTACTTC CASSSIGSGSSYEQYF 16 TRBV11-2 NA TRBJ2-7 TRBD2
TGCGCCAGCAGGTACAAGCAAGAGACCCAGTACTTC CASRYKQETQYF 12 TRBV5-1 few TRBJ2-5 NA
TGCGCCAGCAGCCCCCTTGGGGGTACAGGGTCTGATGAGCAGTTCTTC CASSPLGGTGSDEQFF 16 TRBV4-3 many TRBJ2-1 NA
TGCAGTGCTACGGGACTAGCGGGAGGTTACAATGAGCAGTTCTTC CSATGLAGGYNEQFF 15 TRBV20-1 NA TRBJ2-1 TRBD2
TGTGCCAGCAGCGGCGGGACTTACTCTTCTAACTATGGCTACACCTTC CASSGGTYSSNYGYTF 16 TRBV9 NA TRBJ1-2 NA
TGTGCCAGCAGCATCTCCGGGACGGTGAACACTGAAGCTTTCTTT CASSISGTVNTEAFF 15 TRBV5-5 NA TRBJ1-1 NA
TGCAGCGTGGAGGACCGCAAGCTTGAGCAGTACTTC CSVEDRKLEQYF 12 TRBV29-1 NA TRBJ2-5 NA
TGTGCCAGCAGCGTAGGCAGGGCAAACATTCAGTACTTC CASSVGRANIQYF 13 TRBV7-2 NA TRBJ2-4 NA
TGTGCCAGCGGGTTATGGGGTCAGCCCCAGCATTTT CASGLWGQPQHF 12 TRBV13 NA TRBJ1-5 NA